The rows below give T cell receptor beta chains drawn from one sample of a study of T cells in Graves' hyperthyroidism and ophthalmopathy. From the multiplex PCR reads, TCRdb called clonotypes with MiXCR, one entry per CDR3 protein. The sample yields a few hundred thousand distinct CDR3 sequences, roughly 15% seen once. The material sequenced was blood. These receptor sequences come from a woman aged 18 to 35 with Graves' hyperthyroidism. The CDR3 runs from the conserved cysteine through the conserved F or W. D genes are given only for firm matches. The size field is filled for only some rows; it gives once, few, many or a size class.

j_gene: TRBJ2-6; v_gene: TRBV28; abundance: many; d_gene: .; CDR3nt: TGTGCCAGCAGCGCCCCCAGCTCTGGGGCCAACGTCCTGACTTTC; CDR3aa: CASSAPSSGANVLTF
j_gene: TRBJ2-2; v_gene: TRBV6-9; abundance: .; d_gene: TRBD1; CDR3nt: TGTGCCAGCAGTTACGATAGACAGGGAAACGGGGAGCTGTTTTTT; CDR3aa: CASSYDRQGNGELFF
j_gene: TRBJ2-7; v_gene: TRBV7-9; abundance: few; d_gene: TRBD2; CDR3nt: TGTGCCAGCAGCTTAGTTCTAGCGGGAGGCTCCGGAGTTTTGGACGAGCAGTACTTC; CDR3aa: CASSLVLAGGSGVLDEQYF
j_gene: TRBJ2-1; v_gene: TRBV6-5; abundance: many; d_gene: TRBD1; CDR3nt: TGTGCCAGCAGACTCGGGACAGGGGTTAATGAGCAGTTCTTC; CDR3aa: CASRLGTGVNEQFF
j_gene: TRBJ2-7; v_gene: TRBV29-1; abundance: many; d_gene: .; CDR3nt: TGCAGCGTTGTAGGAGGGGCAAGCTCCTACGAGCAGTACTTC; CDR3aa: CSVVGGASSYEQYF
j_gene: TRBJ2-3; v_gene: TRBV6-1; abundance: many; d_gene: TRBD2; CDR3nt: TGTGCCAGCACTAGCGGGGCTGTTGGAGATACGCAGTATTTT; CDR3aa: CASTSGAVGDTQYF
j_gene: TRBJ2-1; v_gene: TRBV7-2; abundance: many; d_gene: TRBD1; CDR3nt: TGTGCCAGCAGTCTGGGACAGGGCATTTACAATGAGCAGTTCTTC; CDR3aa: CASSLGQGIYNEQFF
j_gene: TRBJ1-5; v_gene: TRBV19; abundance: .; d_gene: .; CDR3nt: TGTGCCAGTAGTATAGAACTGAATCAGCCCCAGCATTTT; CDR3aa: CASSIELNQPQHF
j_gene: TRBJ1-2; v_gene: TRBV25-1; abundance: many; d_gene: .; CDR3nt: TGTGCCAGCAGTGCGACACATTCTAACTATGGCTACACCTTC; CDR3aa: CASSATHSNYGYTF
j_gene: TRBJ2-7; v_gene: TRBV3-1; abundance: many; d_gene: TRBD2; CDR3nt: TGTGCCAGCAGCACGGGACTAGCGGGAGGGCCCTACGAGCAGTACTTC; CDR3aa: CASSTGLAGGPYEQYF
j_gene: TRBJ1-2; v_gene: TRBV29-1; abundance: .; d_gene: .; CDR3nt: TGCAGCGTTTTAGGGGAGAGAGGCTACACCTTC; CDR3aa: CSVLGERGYTF
j_gene: TRBJ1-6; v_gene: TRBV27; abundance: .; d_gene: .; CDR3nt: TGTGCCAGCAGTCCCCGGGGAAGGGGCGCCGATAATTCACCCCTCCACTTT; CDR3aa: CASSPRGRGADNSPLHF
j_gene: TRBJ2-1; v_gene: TRBV5-4; abundance: .; d_gene: TRBD2; CDR3nt: TGTGCCAGCAGCGGCGGTAGCGGGAGTGTGTACAATGAGCAGTTCTTC; CDR3aa: CASSGGSGSVYNEQFF
j_gene: TRBJ1-1; v_gene: TRBV12-3/TRBV12-4; abundance: many; d_gene: .; CDR3nt: TGTGCCAGCAGTTTAGCGCCCAGACACCTGAACACTGAAGCTTTCTTT; CDR3aa: CASSLAPRHLNTEAFF
j_gene: TRBJ1-1; v_gene: TRBV5-4; abundance: few; d_gene: .; CDR3nt: TGTGCCAGCAGCTTGGGGGAGAGGGTTGGTGGCACTGAAGCTTTCTTT; CDR3aa: CASSLGERVGGTEAFF
j_gene: TRBJ1-1; v_gene: TRBV4-1; abundance: .; d_gene: .; CDR3nt: TGCGCCAGCAGCCAATGGACGGTCCTCGGCGCTGAAGCTTTCTTT; CDR3aa: CASSQWTVLGAEAFF
j_gene: TRBJ1-1; v_gene: TRBV5-1; abundance: many; d_gene: .; CDR3nt: TGCGCCAGCACCAACAGCATGAACACTGAAGCTTTCTTT; CDR3aa: CASTNSMNTEAFF
j_gene: TRBJ2-3; v_gene: TRBV10-2; abundance: .; d_gene: .; CDR3nt: TGCGCCAGCAGTGATATGGACATAGATACGCAGTATTTT; CDR3aa: CASSDMDIDTQYF
j_gene: TRBJ1-2; v_gene: TRBV25-1; abundance: many; d_gene: .; CDR3nt: TGTGCCAGTATTTACAGGGAAACGGCGGCTAACTATGGCTACACCTTC; CDR3aa: CASIYRETAANYGYTF
j_gene: TRBJ1-3; v_gene: TRBV20-1; abundance: many; d_gene: .; CDR3nt: TGCAGTGCTTATGGTGGAACCTCTGGAAACACCATATATTTT; CDR3aa: CSAYGGTSGNTIYF
j_gene: TRBJ1-1; v_gene: TRBV7-9; abundance: .; d_gene: .; CDR3nt: TGTGCCAGCAGCTCGGTACAGGGACGGACTGAAGCTTTCTTT; CDR3aa: CASSSVQGRTEAFF
j_gene: TRBJ1-2; v_gene: TRBV6-8; abundance: .; d_gene: TRBD1; CDR3nt: TGTGCCAGCAGTATGACAGGGGGCAACTATGGCTACACCTTC; CDR3aa: CASSMTGGNYGYTF
j_gene: TRBJ1-5; v_gene: TRBV12-3/TRBV12-4; abundance: many; d_gene: .; CDR3nt: TGTGCCAGCAGTTTGCCCGGGGGCAATCAGCCCCAGCATTTT; CDR3aa: CASSLPGGNQPQHF